This T cell receptor beta chain was retrieved from a study of regulatory and conventional T cells in breast cancer. One entry per CDR3 protein results from TCRdb running MiXCR on the PCR reads. The sample lists over a thousand distinct CDR3 sequences, 65% to 80% seen once, with about 5.1% in the top ten. The CDR3 covers 14 residues. From germline, CDR1 is MDHEN and CDR2 SYDVKM. V shed 5 bases and J 6 bases; nucleotides not matched to a gene: 7. The sequence was collected from a female donor in good health. Sample: regulatory T cells from blood. This chain uses TRBV28 with TRBJ2-7; 10 positions match TRBD1. DNA of the CDR3: TGTGCCAGCAGTCCCGCGGGACAGGGGACCGAGCAGTACTTC. This translates into CASSPAGQGTEQYF.